This TCR beta chain derives from a study of blood T cell repertoires in COVID-19. The overall study: Nucleic acid was either cDNA or gDNA, and it came from T cells, B-cell-depleted T cells, or PBMCs.

The CDR3 loop spans 17 amino acids. Trimming pared 3 bases from V and 0 bases from J, leaving 15 bases between. Germline assignment: CDR1 LGHDT and CDR2 YNNKEL (reference sequence). Produced via immunoSEQ multiplex PCR; TCRdb's table is partial and in-frame only. This sample has around 110,000 clones, with less than 90% found just once. Sequencing used peripheral blood. The J gene is TRBJ1-3, the V gene TRBV3-1 (or the pseudogene TRBV3-2); D is possibly TRBD1 (6 bases). This clonotype was obtained from a man aged 25 to 40 with acute or convalescent COVID-19. CDR3 DNA sequence: TGTGCCAGCAGCCACACAACAGGGACCAGCTCTGGAAACACCATATATTTT. This gives the protein CASSHTTGTSSGNTIYF.